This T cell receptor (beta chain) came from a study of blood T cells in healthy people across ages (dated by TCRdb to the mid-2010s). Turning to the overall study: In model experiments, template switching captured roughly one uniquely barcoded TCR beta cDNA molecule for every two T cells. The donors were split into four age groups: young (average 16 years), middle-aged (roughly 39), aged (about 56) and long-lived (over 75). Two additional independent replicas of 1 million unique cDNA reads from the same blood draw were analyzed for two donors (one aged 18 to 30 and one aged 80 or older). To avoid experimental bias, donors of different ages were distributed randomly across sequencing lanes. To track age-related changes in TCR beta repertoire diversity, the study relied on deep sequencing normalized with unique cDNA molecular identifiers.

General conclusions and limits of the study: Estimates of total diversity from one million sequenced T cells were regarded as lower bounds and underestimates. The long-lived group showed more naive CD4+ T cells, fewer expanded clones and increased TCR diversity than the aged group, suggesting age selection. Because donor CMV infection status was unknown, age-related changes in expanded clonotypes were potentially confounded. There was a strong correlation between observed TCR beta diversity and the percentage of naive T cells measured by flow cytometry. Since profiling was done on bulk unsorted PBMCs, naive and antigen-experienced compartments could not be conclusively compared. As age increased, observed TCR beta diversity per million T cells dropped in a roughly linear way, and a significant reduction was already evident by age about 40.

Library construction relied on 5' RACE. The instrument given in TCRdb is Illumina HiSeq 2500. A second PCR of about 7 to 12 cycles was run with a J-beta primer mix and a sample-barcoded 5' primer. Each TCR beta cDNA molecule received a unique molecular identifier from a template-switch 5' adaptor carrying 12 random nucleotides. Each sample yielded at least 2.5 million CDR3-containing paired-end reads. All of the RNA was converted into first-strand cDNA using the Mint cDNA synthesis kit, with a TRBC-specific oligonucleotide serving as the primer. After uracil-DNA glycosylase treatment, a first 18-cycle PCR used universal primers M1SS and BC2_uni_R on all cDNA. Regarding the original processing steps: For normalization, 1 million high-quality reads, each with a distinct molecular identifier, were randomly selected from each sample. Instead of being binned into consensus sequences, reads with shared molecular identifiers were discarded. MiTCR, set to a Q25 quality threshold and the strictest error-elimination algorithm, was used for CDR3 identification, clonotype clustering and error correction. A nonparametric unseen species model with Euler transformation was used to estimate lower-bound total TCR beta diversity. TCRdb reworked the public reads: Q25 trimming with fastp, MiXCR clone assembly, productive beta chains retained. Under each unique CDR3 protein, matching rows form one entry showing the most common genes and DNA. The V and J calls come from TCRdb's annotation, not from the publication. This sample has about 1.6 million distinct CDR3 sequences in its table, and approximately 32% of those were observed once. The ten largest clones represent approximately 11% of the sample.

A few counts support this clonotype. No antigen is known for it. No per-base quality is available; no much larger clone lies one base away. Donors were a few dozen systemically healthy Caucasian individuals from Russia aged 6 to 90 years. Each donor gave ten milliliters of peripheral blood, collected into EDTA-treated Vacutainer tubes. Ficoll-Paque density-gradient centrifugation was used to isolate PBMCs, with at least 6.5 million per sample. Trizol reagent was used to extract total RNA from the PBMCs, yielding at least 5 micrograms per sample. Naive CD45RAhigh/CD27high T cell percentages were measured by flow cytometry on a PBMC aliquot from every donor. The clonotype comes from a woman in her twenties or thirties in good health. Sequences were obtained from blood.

The DNA sequence reads TGTGCCAGTAGTATACGACAGGGAGGCGATACGCAGTATTTT. Its protein is CASSIRQGGDTQYF. The chain was built from TRBV19 and TRBJ2-3, with TRBD1 tentatively as D gene (7 bases match). Between the V and J ends, shortened by 2 bases and 6 bases respectively, the junction contains 12 bases. For CDR1 and CDR2, the germline V gene (reference sequence) lists LNHDA and SQIVND. Counted from cysteine to phenylalanine, this CDR3 has 14 amino acids. Just CDR3 DNA is preserved here, 42 bases in frame from base 1. Here the CDR3 is joined to the reference TRBV19 and TRBJ2-3 genes, and the full variable domain is: DGGITQSPKYLFRKEGQNVTLSCEQNLNHDAMYWYRQDPGQGLRLIYYSQIVNDFQKGDIAEGYSVSREKKESFPLTVTSAQKNPTAFYLCASSIRQGGDTQYFGPGTRLTVL.